The 21 T cell receptor beta chains in this list originate from one sample, sequenced in a study of shared clonotypes between healthy human individuals. Assay used: immunoSEQ multiplex PCR; TCRdb lists only in-frame clones, some missing. Here the sample spans over 400,000 clones, almost 80% being singletons. The source material was PBMCs. The source is a woman in her thirties or forties in good health. Some clones in this sample may be carry-over from other donors' samples.

The genes are TRBV7-2 and TRBJ2-7; D gene unclear. This CDR3 spans 14 amino acids. The V gene lost 1 base and the J gene lost 7 bases, with 14 bases spanning the gap. Germline CDR1 SGHTA, CDR2 FQGNSA. The CDR3 coding sequence is TGTGCCAGCAGCTTAGAATATCGAATGAGAGAGCAGTACTTC. It codes for CASSLEYRMREQYF.

There are a few counts of this clone. The genes are TRBV5-6 and TRBJ2-2; D gene ambiguous. V was shortened by 5 bases and J by 1 base, with 6 bases between the two germline ends. CDR3 length: 13 residues. The germline gives CDR1 SGHDT, CDR2 YYEEEE. This chain's CDR3 is CASSLMNTGELFF. The CDR3 nucleotides read TGTGCCAGCAGTTTGATGAACACCGGGGAGCTGTTTTTT.

The rearrangement uses TRBV5-1 and TRBJ1-2, with a weak D call TRBD1 (6 bases). The CDR3 is 15 amino acids. Germline CDR1 reads SGHRS; CDR2 reads YFSETQ. The V and J ends lost 4 bases and 4 bases respectively, with 17 bases between them. The CDR3 here is CASSPWAGDGYGYTF. The CDR3 DNA follows: TGCGCCAGCAGCCCATGGGCAGGGGACGGCTATGGCTACACCTTC.

The chain couples TRBV4-2 to TRBJ2-7, with TRBD1 as a possible D gene (6 bases). Trimming removed 8 bases at V and 1 base at J, with 18 bases between. The CDR3 sequence is 15 residues long. Germline V CDR1 and CDR2: LGHNA, YNFKEQ. The CDR3 spells CASGSTRGGSYEQYF. In DNA form, the CDR3 reads TGTGCCAGCGGTTCTACAAGAGGGGGTTCCTACGAGCAGTACTTC.

The V call is TRBV25-1, the J call TRBJ1-2; D might be TRBD1 (6 bases). V was pared by 0 bases and J by 4 bases, with 12 bases between. The length of the CDR3 is 15 residues. The germline CDR1 and CDR2 sequences are MGHDK and SYGVNS. CDR3 in DNA: TGTGCCAGCAGTGAATACGGGGACACGGTCTATGGCTACACCTTC. Its translation: CASSEYGDTVYGYTF.

This rearrangement joins TRBV9 to TRBJ1-5; unclear D gene. V was trimmed by 0 bases and J by 7 bases, leaving 8 bases between them. CDR3 length: 13 amino acids. Per the germline V gene, CDR1 is SGDLS and CDR2 is YYNGEE. The CDR3 region is CASSVDDRQPQHF. The DNA of the CDR3 is TGTGCCAGCAGCGTAGATGATCGACAGCCCCAGCATTTT.

The J gene is TRBJ1-5, the V gene TRBV5-1, with D possibly TRBD1 on 5 matching bases. With 4 bases removed from V and 7 bases from J, the gap between germline ends came to 15 bases. CDR1 is SGHRS, CDR2 YFSETQ, per germline. The CDR3 sequence is 14 residues long. The CDR3 is CASSLGPPKQPQHF. CDR3 coding DNA: TGCGCCAGCAGCCTGGGGCCCCCCAAACAGCCCCAGCATTTT.

The chain joins TRBV28 to TRBJ2-7; 8 nucleotides align to TRBD1. Germline CDR1 reads MDHEN; CDR2 reads SYDVKM. Trimming took 5 bases from V and 3 from J; bases not matched to a gene: 6. CDR3 length: 14 residues. CDR3 region: CASSLDRENYEQYF. The CDR3 DNA reads TGTGCCAGCAGTCTGGACAGGGAAAACTACGAGCAGTACTTC.

This clone was seen a few times. V usage is TRBV6-5 and J usage is TRBJ2-3; no definite D call. The V end lost 8 bases, the J end lost 2 bases, and 11 bases lay between the germline ends. The CDR3 contains 13 residues. CDR1 and CDR2 (germline): MNHEY, SVGAGI. Here the CDR3 reads CASGRLYTDTQYF. CDR3 bases: TGTGCCAGCGGCCGACTTTACACAGATACGCAGTATTTT.

About this clone: This likely came from a read error, as a far larger clone is one base away. The gene calls are TRBV29-1 and TRBJ1-4, with 9 bases lining up with TRBD1. The V gene's germline CDR1 is SQVTM and CDR2 ANQGSEA. CDR3 length: 16 amino acids. V lost 7 bases to trimming and J lost 8 bases; unmatched junction nucleotides: 17. CDR3 in amino acids: CSGPPRRDREDEKLFF. For the CDR3, the DNA is TGCAGCGGTCCTCCCCGCCGGGACAGGGAGGACGAAAAACTGTTTTTT.

The chain carries TRBV5-4 and TRBJ1-1; D is undetermined. This CDR3 comprises 14 residues. V was cut by 0 bases and J by 0 bases, with 6 bases left in between. Germline loops: CDR1 SGHNT, CDR2 YYREEE (reference sequence). DNA for the CDR3: TGTGCCAGCAGCTTGGTCTCACTGAACACTGAAGCTTTCTTT. It yields the protein CASSLVSLNTEAFF. The variable domain in full, with the rest retrieved from reference TRBV5-4 and TRBJ1-1, is ETGVTQSPTHLIKTRGQQVTLRCSSQSGHNTVSWYQQALGQGPQFIFQYYREEENGRGNFPPRFSGLQFPNYSSELNVNALELDDSALYLCASSLVSLNTEAFFGQGTRLTVV.

The chain employs TRBV2 and TRBJ2-3; D perhaps matches TRBD2 (5 bases). The CDR3 is made up of 13 amino acids. Trimming removed 5 bases at V and 6 bases at J, with 12 bases between. Germline values: CDR1 SNHLY, CDR2 FYNNEI. CDR3 bases: TGTGCCAGCAGTCTTGGGAGTATCGATACGCAGTATTTT. It specifies CASSLGSIDTQYF.

CDR3 nucleotide sequence: TGTGCCAGCAGTTCACAGGGGGCCGAAGGAAACACCATATATTTT. Translation: CASSSQGAEGNTIYF. The chain uses TRBV28 and TRBJ1-3; 9 nucleotides match TRBD1. Per the germline V gene, CDR1 is MDHEN and CDR2 is SYDVKM. The CDR3 loop spans 15 amino acids. V gave up 4 bases and J gave up 4 bases; unmatched junction bases: 5.

The V call is TRBV5-4, the J call TRBJ1-1, with TRBD1 identical over 9 bases. The CDR3 is 17 residues long. CDR1 and CDR2 (germline): SGHNT, YYREEE (reference sequence). V lost 5 bases to trimming and J lost 0 bases; unmatched junction nucleotides: 11. CDR3 protein: CASSRDRAGLMNTEAFF. In DNA form, the CDR3 reads TGTGCCAGCAGTCGGGACAGGGCGGGATTAATGAACACTGAAGCTTTCTTT.

Ten or more counts support this clone. The sample carries other DNA sequences with the same CDR3. The chain uses TRBV5-4 and TRBJ2-2; TRBD1 matches at 8 bases. This CDR3 region has 18 residues. The ends lost 0 bases at V and 0 bases at J; junction bases unmatched: 7. CDR1 SGHNT and CDR2 YYREEE come from the germline V gene (reference sequence). This CDR3 is CASSLGFGTGSNTGELFF. The CDR3 DNA sequence: TGTGCCAGCAGCTTGGGGTTCGGGACAGGATCGAACACCGGGGAGCTGTTTTTT.

V gene TRBV13 combines with J gene TRBJ2-7, with TRBD2 matching 7 bases. Per the germline V gene, CDR1 is PRHDT and CDR2 is FYEKMQ (reference sequence). V gave up 4 bases and J gave up 2 bases; unmatched junction bases: 5. CDR3 size: 14 residues. The CDR3 reads CASSSRTRTYEQYF. Written as DNA, the CDR3 is TGTGCCAGCAGCTCCAGGACTAGGACCTACGAGCAGTACTTC.

The chain uses TRBV15 and TRBJ2-2; 15 nucleotides align to TRBD2. V was clipped by 4 bases and J by 4 bases; unmatched bases: 7. The CDR3 extends over 18 amino acids. The germline V gene has CDR1 LNHNV and CDR2 YYDKDF (reference sequence). CDR3: CATSKGLAGGLFTGELFF. Written as DNA, the CDR3 is TGTGCCACCAGCAAGGGACTAGCGGGAGGACTGTTCACCGGGGAGCTGTTTTTT.

The genes are TRBV10-3 and TRBJ1-6; D unclear. This CDR3 region has 13 residues. Deletions cut 10 bases from V and 8 bases from J, with 15 bases between. Looked up from germline, CDR1 is ENHRY and CDR2 is SYGVKD. CDR3 DNA sequence: TGTGCCAGCGGACGGCGCAAGGATTCACCCCTCCACTTT. Translated: CASGRRKDSPLHF.

The chain joins TRBV25-1 to TRBJ1-2; tentative D call: TRBD1 (5 bases). CDR1 and CDR2 from the germline V gene are MGHDK and SYGVNS. V shed 3 bases and J shed 8 bases, with 10 bases lying between them. The CDR3 runs 12 residues. CDR3 sequence (DNA): TGTGCCAGCAGTGAGCAGGGCACCGGCTACACCTTC. Residues: CASSEQGTGYTF.

As for this clone: The junction departs from germline at one end; a sequencing error may be responsible. The chain recombines TRBV7-7 with TRBJ2-2, with a possible D match to TRBD1 (5 bases). The CDR3 length is 14 residues. Germline values: CDR1 SSHAT, CDR2 FNYEAQ (reference sequence). The CDR3 DNA follows: TGTGCTAGCAGCGCGACAGTGAACACCGGGGAGCTGTTTTTT. Translating gives CASSATVNTGELFF.

V and J are TRBV4-2 and TRBJ2-7; D uncertain. Deletions cut 6 bases from V and 9 bases from J, with 21 bases between. In germline, CDR1 is LGHNA, CDR2 YNFKEQ. The CDR3 has 14 amino acids. The CDR3, as DNA: TGTGCCAGCAGTTCCTTCCGGGCCTTCTGGAGGCAGTACTTC. The encoded protein is CASSSFRAFWRQYF.